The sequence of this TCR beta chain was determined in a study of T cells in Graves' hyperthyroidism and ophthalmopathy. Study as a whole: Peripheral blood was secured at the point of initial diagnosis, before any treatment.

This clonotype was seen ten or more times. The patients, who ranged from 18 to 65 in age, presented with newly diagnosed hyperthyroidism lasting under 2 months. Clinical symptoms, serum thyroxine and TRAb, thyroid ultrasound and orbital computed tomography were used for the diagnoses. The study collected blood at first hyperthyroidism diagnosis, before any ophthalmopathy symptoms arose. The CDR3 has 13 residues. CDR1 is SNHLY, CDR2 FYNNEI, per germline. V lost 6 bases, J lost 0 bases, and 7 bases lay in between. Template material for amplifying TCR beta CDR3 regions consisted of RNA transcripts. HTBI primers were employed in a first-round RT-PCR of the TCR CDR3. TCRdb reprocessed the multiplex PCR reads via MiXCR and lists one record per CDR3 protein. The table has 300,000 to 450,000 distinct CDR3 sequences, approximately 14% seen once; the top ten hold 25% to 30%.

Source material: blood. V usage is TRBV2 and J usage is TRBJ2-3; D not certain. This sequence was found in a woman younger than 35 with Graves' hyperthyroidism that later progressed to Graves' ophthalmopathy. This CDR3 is CASRDLSTDTQYF. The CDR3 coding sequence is TGTGCCAGCAGAGACCTAAGCACAGATACGCAGTATTTT.